Each of the 19 T cell receptor beta chains below was sequenced from the same sample in a study of blood T cell repertoires in COVID-19. The method was immunoSEQ multiplex PCR; TCRdb's version includes in-frame clones alone and lacks a portion of them. The data contain a few hundred thousand clones, roughly nine tenths of them singletons. Sequenced input: PBMCs or T cells enriched from blood (not recorded which). The receptors were gathered from a woman aged 25-40 years who had recovered from COVID-19.

This clone has only a few counts. V is TRBV28 and J is TRBJ2-7; 7 nucleotides agree with TRBD1. Unmatched junction bases numbered 7, after V lost 2 bases and J lost 3 bases. Germline loops: CDR1 MDHEN, CDR2 SYDVKM. The length of the CDR3 is 15 residues. CDR3 coding DNA: TGTGCCAGCAGTTTAAGTGGGACAGCTAACTACGAGCAGTACTTC. Its translation is CASSLSGTANYEQYF.

The chain combines TRBV24-1 with TRBJ2-3; D is unclear. The CDR3 runs to 13 residues. From germline, CDR1 is KGHDR and CDR2 SFDVKD. The V gene lost 9 bases and the J gene lost 2 bases, with 11 bases spanning the gap. The CDR3 reads CATEADSTDTQYF. As DNA, the CDR3 is TGTGCCACCGAGGCGGATTCCACAGATACGCAGTATTTT.

This chain connects TRBV5-1 to TRBJ1-1, with a possible D match to TRBD1 (6 bases). V was clipped by 3 bases and J by 7 bases, with 34 bases between them. The CDR3 contains 20 residues. Germline loops: CDR1 SGHRS, CDR2 YFSETQ. The DNA of the CDR3 is TGCGCCAGCAGCTGGGACGGGAGCGGAGCCGGGGGGCGAAAAACCGATGAAGCTTTCTTT. Its protein product is CASSWDGSGAGGRKTDEAFF.

The V and J genes are TRBV7-9 and TRBJ1-1; tentatively, D is TRBD1 (6 bases). The germline gives CDR1 SEHNR, CDR2 FQNEAQ (reference sequence). V shed 2 bases and J shed 5 bases, with 12 bases lying between them. The CDR3 is 14 amino acids. For the CDR3, the DNA is TGTGCCAGCAGCTTAAGCGGGGGCGGTACTGAAGCTTTCTTT. Amino acid sequence: CASSLSGGGTEAFF.

The chain uses TRBV9 and TRBJ2-7; the D is unclear. The germline V gene has CDR1 SGDLS and CDR2 YYNGEE. There are 10 residues in the CDR3. V lost 0 bases and J 9 bases, leaving 4 bases between the germline ends. The CDR3 region is CASSVGGQYF. The DNA of the CDR3 is TGTGCCAGCAGCGTAGGAGGGCAGTACTTC.

The V and J genes are TRBV3-1 (or the pseudogene TRBV3-2) and TRBJ1-2; 9 bases line up with TRBD1. With 4 bases clipped from V and 7 bases from J, the junction kept 7 bases outside the gene matches. Germline assignment: CDR1 LGHDT and CDR2 YNNKEL (reference sequence). The CDR3 is made up of 14 amino acids. The CDR3 loop is CASSPGQGSRGYTF. DNA for the CDR3: TGTGCCAGCAGCCCGGGACAGGGTTCGCGTGGCTACACCTTC.

The chain couples TRBV12-3 or TRBV12-4 to TRBJ2-7, with D possibly TRBD1 on 6 matching bases. Trimming took off 6 bases at V and 6 bases at J, with 15 bases between the two ends. The CDR3 runs 13 residues. CDR3 nucleotide sequence: TGTGCCAGCAGGACAGGTCGTACGGGCGAGCAGTACTTC. Its protein is CASRTGRTGEQYF.

As for this clone: This clone may be a read error of a much larger clone one base away. Additional DNA sequences in this sample encode the identical CDR3. CDR3 DNA sequence: TGTGCCAGCAGCCAAGTAGCGACAGGGGGCAATTCACCCCTCCACTTT. Amino acids: CASSQVATGGNSPLHF. The chain has TRBV3-1 (or the pseudogene TRBV3-2) and TRBJ1-6; the match to TRBD1 covers 10 bases. The length of the CDR3 is 16 residues. J gave up 7 bases and V 1 base, and 4 bases lay outside the gene matches. CDR1 is LGHDT and CDR2 is YNNKEL in the germline V gene (reference sequence).

This chain connects TRBV5-4 to TRBJ1-1; no clear D. The CDR3 totals 11 residues. The V end lost 4 bases, the J end lost 12 bases, and 13 bases lay between the germline ends. Germline lookup yields CDR1 SGHNT and CDR2 YYREEE (reference sequence). The CDR3 DNA sequence: TGTGCCAGCAGCGGTTTTTACGGGTCTTTCTTT. This gives the protein CASSGFYGSFF.

The CDR3 sequence is CASSVAGQTGELFF. The DNA for the CDR3 is TGTGCCAGCAGCGTAGCAGGGCAGACCGGGGAGCTGTTTTTT. The chain links TRBV9 to TRBJ2-2, with a tentative D call TRBD1 (5 bases). The ends were cut back, 0 bases at V and 5 bases at J, with 8 bases in the middle. This CDR3 region has 14 residues. CDR1 is SGDLS and CDR2 is YYNGEE in the germline V gene.

The chain combines TRBV5-8 with TRBJ2-2; no clear D. The length of the CDR3 is 13 residues. Germline assignment: CDR1 SGHTS and CDR2 YDEGEE. The V gene lost 2 bases and the J gene lost 4 bases, with 6 bases spanning the gap. Written as DNA, the CDR3 is TGTGCCAGCAGCTTACTACCCACCGGGGAGCTGTTTTTT. It codes for CASSLLPTGELFF.

This chain joins TRBV27 and TRBJ2-1; 7 bases map to TRBD1. Germline CDR1 and CDR2: MNHEY and SMNVEV (reference sequence). The CDR3 extends over 12 amino acids. The V segment lost 4 bases and the J segment 14 bases; nucleotides outside the gene matches: 8. This CDR3 reads CASSSSTGWEFF. Here the CDR3 DNA reads TGTGCCAGCAGTTCATCGACAGGGTGGGAGTTCTTC.

The chain carries TRBV14 and TRBJ2-7, with 7 nucleotides matching TRBD2. The CDR3 length is 15 residues. Germline CDR1 SGHDN, CDR2 FVKESK. Trimming cost V 1 base and J 3 bases; bases outside gene matches: 6. For the CDR3, the DNA is TGTGCCAGCAGCCAAGCTGCTAGCGGTTACTACGAGCAGTACTTC. Translated, it gives CASSQAASGYYEQYF. The full variable domain, in which reference TRBV14 and TRBJ2-7 provide the parts outside the CDR3, is EAGVTQFPSHSVIEKGQTVTLRCDPISGHDNLYWYRRVMGKEIKFLLHFVKESKQDESGMPNNRFLAERTGGTYSTLKVQPAELEDSGVYFCASSQAASGYYEQYFGPGTRLTVT.

The V and J genes are TRBV19 and TRBJ1-1; a possible D gene is TRBD1 (5 bases). The CDR3 runs 12 residues. Germline V gene data show CDR1 as LNHDA and CDR2 as SQIVND (reference sequence). V lost 6 bases and J lost 3, with 8 bases in between. The CDR3 sequence is CASSQGYTEAFF. The DNA for the CDR3 is TGTGCCAGTAGCCAGGGTTACACTGAAGCTTTCTTT.

The chain uses TRBV12-3 or TRBV12-4 and TRBJ2-5; TRBD2 matches 8 bases. The CDR3 covers 13 residues. The V gene end was trimmed by 3 bases and the J gene end by 3 bases; junction bases not matched to a gene: 0. The CDR3 DNA reads as TGTGCCAGCAGTTTTAGCGGGGAAGAGACCCAGTACTTC. Its protein is CASSFSGEETQYF.

This rearrangement joins TRBV24-1 to TRBJ1-5; D is unresolved. The CDR3 extends over 15 amino acids. Germline V CDR1 and CDR2: KGHDR, SFDVKD. V was pared by 5 bases and J by 6 bases, with 16 bases between. The CDR3 nucleotides read TGTGCCACCAGTGCAGGAGGTTTTGATGGTCAGCCCCAGCATTTT. Translating gives CATSAGGFDGQPQHF.

The chain combines TRBV4-2 with TRBJ2-3, with 7 bases matching TRBD2. Germline CDR1 reads LGHNA; CDR2 reads YNFKEQ. The CDR3 has 15 residues. The ends lost 2 bases at V and 6 bases at J; junction bases unmatched: 8. Here the CDR3 DNA reads TGTGCCAGCAGCCAAAGGGGAGGGGCCCGGGATACGCAGTATTTT. It yields the protein CASSQRGGARDTQYF.

The V and J genes are TRBV11-2 and TRBJ2-5; tentatively, D is TRBD1 (5 bases). The CDR3 consists of 13 residues. Germline lookup yields CDR1 SGHAT and CDR2 FQNNGV. Trimming removed 4 bases at V and 1 base at J, with 7 bases between. The CDR3 region has the DNA TGTGCCAGCAGCTCGGACACCCAAGAGACCCAGTACTTC. Translation: CASSSDTQETQYF.

This chain connects TRBV28 to TRBJ2-3, with a tentative D call TRBD2 (5 bases). The V gene's germline CDR1 is MDHEN and CDR2 SYDVKM. CDR3 size: 15 residues. V dropped 2 bases and J dropped 2 bases, with 11 bases sitting between them. The CDR3 protein is CASSLGSDYTDTQYF. CDR3 DNA sequence: TGTGCCAGCAGTTTAGGGTCAGACTACACAGATACGCAGTATTTT.